This T cell receptor beta chain appears in the sequencing data of a study of blood T cell repertoires in COVID-19. The germline V gene has CDR1 SGHAT and CDR2 FQNNGV. The V gene lost 2 bases and the J gene lost 0 bases, with 9 bases spanning the gap. This CDR3 comprises 15 residues. Profiling relied on immunoSEQ multiplex PCR, and the TCRdb table lists in-frame clones only, not all of them. The sample has 200,000 to 250,000 clones; about 90% are singletons. The rearrangement links TRBV11-2 to TRBJ2-3, with D perhaps matching TRBD2 (6 bases). The sample consisted of peripheral blood. This TCR derives from a woman between 18 and 29 years old who had recovered from COVID-19. The CDR3 sequence is CASSLLGLSTDTQYF. The CDR3 DNA reads TGTGCCAGCAGCTTATTGGGACTGAGCACAGATACGCAGTATTTT.